These T cell receptor beta chains were read from a single sample in a study of regulatory T cells in long-lasting Graves disease. MiXCR, run by TCRdb on the multiplex PCR reads, gives a single entry per CDR3 protein. Among over 650,000 distinct CDR3 sequences, about 32% were seen once, and the ten largest hold roughly 46%. Specimen: peripheral blood mononuclear cells (PBMCs), collected when the disease was refractory, from a patient treated with antithyroid drugs. These receptor sequences come from a female donor with Graves disease. CDR3s include the opening cysteine and the closing phenylalanine or tryptophan. Each record gives: D gene, J gene, V gene, clone size, CDR3 protein, CDR3 DNA. The D gene is left open where the match is weak. Only some rows state a clone size, as once, few, many or a class for expanded clones.

D: TRBD1
J: TRBJ1-6
V: TRBV6-5
size: many
CDR3: CASSYLMDRGNSPLHF
DNA: TGTGCCAGCAGTTACCTCATGGACAGGGGGAATTCACCCCTCCACTTT

D: .
J: TRBJ1-2
V: TRBV6-9
size: few
CDR3: CASSSPGTANYGYTF
DNA: TGTGCCAGCAGTTCTCCCGGGACGGCCAACTATGGCTACACCTTC

D: TRBD1
J: TRBJ1-5
V: TRBV6-5
size: .
CDR3: CASSSFLPTGVNQPQHF
DNA: TGTGCCAGCAGTTCCTTTCTTCCCACAGGGGTCAATCAGCCCCAGCATTTT

D: .
J: TRBJ1-2
V: TRBV29-1
size: .
CDR3: CSVVVGVGYTF
DNA: TGCAGCGTTGTTGTCGGGGTCGGCTACACCTTC

D: TRBD2
J: TRBJ2-5
V: TRBV18
size: .
CDR3: CASSPSGRVETQYF
DNA: TGTGCCAGCTCACCAAGCGGGAGAGTGGAGACCCAGTACTTC

D: .
J: TRBJ1-2
V: TRBV6-1
size: few
CDR3: CASIPSTESDGYTF
DNA: TGTGCCAGCATTCCTTCAACGGAGTCGGATGGCTACACCTTC

D: TRBD2
J: TRBJ2-5
V: TRBV5-1
size: .
CDR3: CASSLRKTSVETQYF
DNA: TGTGCCAGCAGCTTGAGAAAGACTAGCGTAGAGACCCAGTACTTC

D: .
J: TRBJ2-7
V: TRBV5-4
size: .
CDR3: CASSGPDPGYEQYF
DNA: TGTGCCAGCAGCGGGCCGGACCCGGGCTACGAGCAGTACTTC

D: TRBD1
J: TRBJ1-6
V: TRBV10-3
size: .
CDR3: CAIAYDRGNSPLHF
DNA: TGTGCCATCGCCTACGACAGGGGAAATTCACCCCTCCACTTT

D: TRBD1
J: TRBJ2-5
V: TRBV12-3/TRBV12-4
size: .
CDR3: CASSPGQGRPAQYF
DNA: TGTGCCAGCAGTCCCGGACAGGGGAGACCGGCCCAGTACTTC

D: TRBD2
J: TRBJ2-7
V: TRBV30
size: .
CDR3: CAWSRALGTSGYEQYF
DNA: TGTGCCTGGAGTCGGGCCTTAGGGACTAGCGGCTACGAGCAGTACTTC

D: .
J: TRBJ1-5
V: TRBV6-5
size: .
CDR3: CASSSPRRGNQPQHF
DNA: TGTGCCAGCAGTTCCCCTCGGCGAGGCAATCAGCCCCAGCATTTT

D: .
J: TRBJ1-1
V: TRBV6-2/TRBV6-3
size: .
CDR3: CASSYAMNTEAFF
DNA: TGTGCCAGCAGTTACGCCATGAACACTGAAGCTTTCTTT

D: TRBD1
J: TRBJ1-1
V: TRBV5-1
size: .
CDR3: CASSFRDRGEAFF
DNA: TGCGCCAGCAGCTTCCGGGACAGGGGTGAAGCTTTCTTT

D: TRBD1
J: TRBJ1-1
V: TRBV4-2
size: few
CDR3: CASSRAGTGSTEAFF
DNA: TGTGCCAGCAGCCGGGCTGGGACAGGGTCCACTGAAGCTTTCTTT

D: TRBD1
J: TRBJ2-2
V: TRBV5-5
size: few
CDR3: CASSFGQVNTGELFF
DNA: TGTGCCAGCAGCTTCGGACAGGTGAACACCGGGGAGCTGTTTTTT

D: TRBD2
J: TRBJ2-7
V: TRBV20-1
size: .
CDR3: CSAGTSGPEEQYF
DNA: TGCAGTGCAGGGACTAGCGGGCCTGAGGAGCAGTACTTC

D: .
J: TRBJ1-3
V: TRBV25-1
size: few
CDR3: CASSESMGFSGNTIYF
DNA: TGTGCCAGCAGTGAATCGATGGGATTCTCTGGAAACACCATATATTTT

D: TRBD1
J: TRBJ1-5
V: TRBV10-3
size: .
CDR3: CAISQDRGLQPQHF
DNA: TGTGCCATCAGTCAAGACAGGGGGCTTCAGCCCCAGCATTTT

D: .
J: TRBJ2-5
V: TRBV28
size: few
CDR3: CASSASSRQETQYF
DNA: TGTGCCAGCAGTGCGTCTAGTAGGCAAGAGACCCAGTACTTC

D: .
J: TRBJ2-7
V: TRBV15
size: .
CDR3: CATSSLGGYEQYF
DNA: TGTGCCACCAGCTCTTTGGGAGGCTACGAGCAGTACTTC

D: TRBD1
J: TRBJ1-6
V: TRBV6-5
size: .
CDR3: CASSYSAGQYNSPLHF
DNA: TGTGCCAGCAGTTACTCGGCGGGACAGTATAATTCACCCCTCCACTTT

D: .
J: TRBJ2-3
V: TRBV6-1
size: few
CDR3: CASSTPLTDTQYF
DNA: TGTGCCAGCAGTACGCCCCTCACAGATACGCAGTATTTT

D: .
J: TRBJ2-6
V: TRBV12-3/TRBV12-4
size: .
CDR3: CASWFSGANVLTF
DNA: TGTGCCAGCTGGTTCTCTGGGGCCAACGTCCTGACTTTC

D: .
J: TRBJ1-1
V: TRBV30
size: few
CDR3: CAWSPRRQVNTEAFF
DNA: TGTGCCTGGAGTCCCCGCCGGCAGGTGAACACTGAAGCTTTCTTT

D: TRBD1
J: TRBJ1-1
V: TRBV12-3/TRBV12-4
size: .
CDR3: CASSLGETGGTEAFF
DNA: TGTGCCAGCAGTTTAGGGGAGACAGGGGGCACTGAAGCTTTCTTT

D: .
J: TRBJ1-5
V: TRBV10-3
size: .
CDR3: CAISAQGFNQPQHF
DNA: TGTGCCATCAGTGCGCAGGGGTTCAATCAGCCCCAGCATTTT

D: .
J: TRBJ2-7
V: TRBV6-5
size: few
CDR3: CASSSPIYEQYF
DNA: TGTGCCAGCAGTTCCCCCATCTACGAGCAGTACTTC

D: .
J: TRBJ1-5
V: TRBV6-1
size: few
CDR3: CASAPSEGGHQPQHF
DNA: TGTGCCAGCGCTCCTTCTGAGGGGGGTCATCAGCCCCAGCATTTT

D: TRBD1
J: TRBJ1-1
V: TRBV14
size: few
CDR3: CASSHPQGAGNTEAFF
DNA: TGTGCCAGCAGCCACCCACAGGGGGCAGGGAACACTGAAGCTTTCTTT

D: TRBD1
J: TRBJ1-4
V: TRBV5-8
size: .
CDR3: CASSLRTGINEKLFF
DNA: TGTGCCAGCAGCTTGAGGACAGGAATCAATGAAAAACTGTTTTTT

D: TRBD1
J: TRBJ1-1
V: TRBV2
size: .
CDR3: CASRDDTGGQTEAFF
DNA: TGTGCCAGCAGGGACGATACAGGGGGTCAGACTGAAGCTTTCTTT

D: .
J: TRBJ1-3
V: TRBV7-9
size: .
CDR3: CASSFTRGKSGNTIYF
DNA: TGTGCCAGCAGCTTTACCCGTGGGAAATCTGGAAACACCATATATTTT

D: TRBD1
J: TRBJ2-7
V: TRBV5-1
size: few
CDR3: CASSNGQGTSYEQYF
DNA: TGCGCCAGCAGCAACGGACAGGGGACCTCCTACGAGCAGTACTTC

D: .
J: TRBJ1-1
V: TRBV6-1
size: .
CDR3: CAARGVAEAFF
DNA: TGTGCCGCACGGGGGGTCGCTGAAGCTTTCTTT

D: TRBD2
J: TRBJ2-2
V: TRBV28
size: .
CDR3: CASSLDHGLVFTGELFF
DNA: TGTGCCAGCAGTTTGGATCATGGACTAGTGTTCACCGGGGAGCTGTTTTTT

D: .
J: TRBJ1-6
V: TRBV2
size: many
CDR3: CASSRTQGGSPLHF
DNA: TGTGCCAGCAGCAGGACACAGGGCGGGTCACCCCTCCACTTT

D: .
J: TRBJ1-2
V: TRBV20-1
size: .
CDR3: CSASHLRAGDVGYTF
DNA: TGCAGTGCTAGCCACCTTCGAGCAGGGGATGTAGGCTACACCTTC

D: TRBD1
J: TRBJ1-4
V: TRBV7-8
size: .
CDR3: CASSLATGAAGEKLFF
DNA: TGTGCCAGCAGCTTAGCGACAGGGGCGGCGGGTGAAAAACTGTTTTTT

D: .
J: TRBJ1-6
V: TRBV5-6
size: .
CDR3: CASKDTATDNSPLHF
DNA: TGTGCCAGCAAGGATACGGCCACAGATAATTCACCCCTCCACTTT

D: TRBD1
J: TRBJ2-2
V: TRBV27
size: .
CDR3: CASSSSPRQGTRTGELFF
DNA: TGTGCCAGCAGTTCGTCTCCCCGACAGGGGACGAGGACCGGGGAGCTGTTTTTT

D: .
J: TRBJ1-1
V: TRBV18
size: few
CDR3: CASSPKAVVLNTEAFF
DNA: TGTGCCAGCTCCCCCAAGGCAGTTGTACTGAACACTGAAGCTTTCTTT

D: TRBD1
J: TRBJ2-3
V: TRBV13
size: .
CDR3: CASSSGQGVSDTQYF
DNA: TGTGCCAGCAGCTCCGGACAGGGGGTCTCAGATACGCAGTATTTT

D: .
J: TRBJ2-1
V: TRBV20-1
size: .
CDR3: CSAGHPIYEQFF
DNA: TGCAGTGCTGGGCACCCCATATATGAGCAGTTCTTC

D: .
J: TRBJ1-1
V: TRBV29-1
size: once
CDR3: CSVEVSREGAFF
DNA: TGCAGCGTTGAAGTGAGCAGGGAAGGAGCTTTCTTT

D: .
J: TRBJ1-3
V: TRBV20-1
size: .
CDR3: CSARDQDSGNTIYF
DNA: TGCAGTGCTAGAGATCAGGACTCTGGAAACACCATATATTTT

D: .
J: TRBJ2-7
V: TRBV6-1
size: .
CDR3: CASTAAWGESSYEQYF
DNA: TGTGCCAGCACCGCGGCATGGGGGGAGAGCTCCTACGAGCAGTACTTC

D: TRBD2
J: TRBJ2-7
V: TRBV7-2
size: .
CDR3: CASSAAGTRGFEQYF
DNA: TGTGCCAGCAGCGCTGCCGGGACTAGGGGTTTCGAGCAGTACTTC

D: .
J: TRBJ1-4
V: TRBV2
size: few
CDR3: CASSEPSGADGLFF
DNA: TGTGCCAGCAGTGAACCCTCTGGGGCCGACGGACTGTTTTTT

D: .
J: TRBJ2-3
V: TRBV9
size: .
CDR3: CASSVDVGGGMFTDTQYF
DNA: TGTGCCAGCAGCGTAGACGTAGGAGGAGGGATGTTCACAGATACGCAGTATTTT

D: .
J: TRBJ2-5
V: TRBV6-1
size: .
CDR3: CASSVRLETQYF
DNA: TGTGCCAGCAGTGTCAGGTTGGAGACCCAGTACTTC

D: .
J: TRBJ1-2
V: TRBV18
size: many
CDR3: CASSPLLLGNYGYTF
DNA: TGTGCCAGCTCACCACTTCTGCTGGGGAACTATGGCTACACCTTC

D: TRBD1
J: TRBJ1-4
V: TRBV6-9
size: .
CDR3: CASSYEVWGQGGHRLFF
DNA: TGTGCCAGCAGTTACGAGGTGTGGGGACAGGGGGGTCATAGACTGTTTTTT